This TCR beta chain was found in a study of T cells in Graves' hyperthyroidism and ophthalmopathy. This clonotype was detected a few times. Researchers barred patients who had uncontrolled infection, other autoimmune disease, pregnancy or lactation. RNA transcripts gave rise to amplified TCR beta CDR3 regions. HTBI primers were used for first-round RT-PCR of the TCR CDR3. One entry per CDR3 protein results from TCRdb running MiXCR on the multiplex PCR reads. The table includes under 400,000 distinct CDR3 sequences, about 15% detected once. With V trimmed by 4 bases and J by 3 bases, 5 bases remained unmatched. Germline V gene sequence: CDR1 LNHDA, CDR2 SQIVND (reference sequence). The CDR3 has 16 residues.

The sequence derives from a woman in her sixties or seventies with Graves' ophthalmopathy. The sequenced material came from blood. The rearrangement joins TRBV19 to TRBJ1-6; TRBD1 matches 8 bases. The CDR3 bases are TGTGCCAGTAGTACTCCGACAGGGGACTATAATTCACCCCTCCACTTT. As protein: CASSTPTGDYNSPLHF.